This T cell receptor beta chain was identified in a study of tumor and adjacent non-tumor tissue in lung cancer. The library came from three nested PCR rounds adapted from ARM-PCR protocols. One entry per CDR3 protein, called by TCRdb with MiXCR from the multiplex PCR reads. The data contain tens of thousands of distinct CDR3 sequences, approximately 71% of them singletons. With respect to this clonotype: This may be a read error: a much more frequent sequence differs by one nucleotide.

RNA was extracted from bulk tissue without any cell sorting. This non-tumor lung sample came from over 3 cm beyond the tumor edge. The germline V gene has CDR1 MDHEN and CDR2 SYDVKM. Between the trimmed V and J ends, which lost 5 bases and 5 bases, there was a span of 15 bases. The CDR3 loop spans 14 amino acids. Sequences were obtained from distant non-tumor lung tissue. This chain links TRBV28 with TRBJ1-2, with D possibly TRBD1 on 6 matching bases. This sequence was found in a woman between 45 and 60 years old with non-small cell lung cancer. The CDR3 nucleotides read TGTGCCAGCAGTCCTACAGGGAGTGCATATGGCTACACCTTC. Translation: CASSPTGSAYGYTF.